The sequence of this T cell receptor beta chain was determined in a study of T-cell memory formation after mild COVID-19. This clonotype was detected a few times. V gave up 2 bases and J gave up 4 bases, with 8 bases separating them. The CDR3 consists of 13 residues. Germline CDR1 and CDR2: KGHSH and LQKENI. One entry per CDR3 protein, called by TCRdb with MiXCR from the 5' RACE reads. The sample has approximately 240,000 distinct CDR3 sequences, less than 20% seen once. V is TRBV18 and J is TRBJ1-2, with D tentatively TRBD1 (5 bases). The TCR originated in a man between 18 and 29 years old who had mild COVID-19 (a few samples of this study predate the infection). Cell type and time point are not known. Sequencing used PBMCs or a T cell subset sorted from them (not recorded which). DNA of the CDR3: TGTGCCAGCTCACCAGAGGGGATCTATGGCTACACCTTC. Translated, it gives CASSPEGIYGYTF.